This TCR beta chain was recovered during a study of cytomegalovirus exposure and HLA in healthy donors. All the people who gave samples were healthy bone marrow donors. The length of the CDR3 is 13 residues. Trimming removed 0 bases from V and 3 bases from J, with 4 bases in between. Germline V gene data show CDR1 as SGHDT and CDR2 as YYEEEE. On this clone: Its antigen is unidentified.

The PCR contained 60 Vbeta and 13 Jbeta primers. Generated by immunoSEQ multiplex PCR, the TCRdb table keeps only in-frame clones and is missing some. The sample contains about 92,000 clones, 84% of which appear only once. General study points: Later work showed greater clonal expansion in HLA-associated TCR beta chains than in equally common others. Later genetic work tied a missense DCLRE1C variant to beta-chain V and J trimming. Cytomegalovirus-associated TCR beta chains were listed, numbering 150 to 200.

This chain uses TRBV5-6 with TRBJ2-1; D remains ambiguous. Sequencing was performed on PBMCs. This receptor was identified in a woman under 30 in good health and CMV-seropositive. CDR3 in amino acids: CASSLAVYNEQFF. CDR3 sequence (DNA): TGTGCCAGCAGCTTGGCAGTCTACAATGAGCAGTTCTTC.